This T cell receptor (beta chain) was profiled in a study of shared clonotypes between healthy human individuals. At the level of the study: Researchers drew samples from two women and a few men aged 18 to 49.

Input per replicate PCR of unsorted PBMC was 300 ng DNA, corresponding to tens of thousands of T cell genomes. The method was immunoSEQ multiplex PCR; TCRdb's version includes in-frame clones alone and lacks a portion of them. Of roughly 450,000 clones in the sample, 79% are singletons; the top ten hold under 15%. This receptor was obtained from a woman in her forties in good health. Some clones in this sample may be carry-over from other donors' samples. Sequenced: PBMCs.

The CDR3 DNA is TGTGCCAGCAGTTACTCACCAGATCTACGACCCCAGCATTTT. This gives the protein CASSYSPDLRPQHF. This chain uses TRBV6-5 with TRBJ1-5; no reliable D call. V shed 0 bases and J shed 10 bases, with 13 bases lying between them. CDR1 and CDR2 (germline): MNHEY, SVGAGI. This CDR3 contains 14 residues.